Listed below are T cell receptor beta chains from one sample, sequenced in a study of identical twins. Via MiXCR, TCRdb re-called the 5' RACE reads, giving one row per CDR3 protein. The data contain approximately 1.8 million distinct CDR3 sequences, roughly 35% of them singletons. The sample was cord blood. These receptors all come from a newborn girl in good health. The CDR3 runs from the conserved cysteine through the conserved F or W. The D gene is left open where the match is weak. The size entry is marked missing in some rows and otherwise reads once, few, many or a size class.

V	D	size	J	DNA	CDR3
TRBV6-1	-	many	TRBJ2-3	TGTGCCAGCAGTGAAAGGTGGGAGAGGACAGATACGCAGTATTTT	CASSERWERTDTQYF
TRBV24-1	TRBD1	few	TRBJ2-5	TGTGCCACCAGTGGACCACAGGGGGCCGCCACCCAGTACTTC	CATSGPQGAATQYF
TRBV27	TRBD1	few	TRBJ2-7	TGTGCCAGCAGTTCCCTCGGGACAGGTATAAACGAGCAGTACTTC	CASSSLGTGINEQYF
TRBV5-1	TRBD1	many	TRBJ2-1	TGCGCCAGCGGAAAGACAGGGGACTCCTACAATGAGCAGTTCTTC	CASGKTGDSYNEQFF
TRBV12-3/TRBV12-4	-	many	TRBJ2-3	TGTGCCAGTCGAGGGGGCGGGAGTACAGATACGCAGTATTTT	CASRGGGSTDTQYF
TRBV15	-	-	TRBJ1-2	TGTGCCACCAGCAGAGATTTCTTCAATCCTAACTATGGCTACACCTTC	CATSRDFFNPNYGYTF
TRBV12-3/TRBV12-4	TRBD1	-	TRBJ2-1	TGTGCCAGCAGTCCCGGGGGACAGGGACACAATGAGCAGTTCTTC	CASSPGGQGHNEQFF
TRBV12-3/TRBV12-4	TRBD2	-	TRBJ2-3	TGTGCCAGCACCCCCAGGGGACTAGCGGGAGATACGCAGTATTTT	CASTPRGLAGDTQYF
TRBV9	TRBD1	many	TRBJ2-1	TGTGCCAGCAGCGTGGGACAGGGCAATGAGCAGTTCTTC	CASSVGQGNEQFF
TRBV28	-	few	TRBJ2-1	TGTGCCAGCAGTTTGGGCGGGGCGGTAAGCTCCTACAATGAGCAGTTCTTC	CASSLGGAVSSYNEQFF
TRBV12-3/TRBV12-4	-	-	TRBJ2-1	TGTACCAGCAGGGCAGGGGAGAGTTCCTACAATGAGCAGTTCTTC	CTSRAGESSYNEQFF
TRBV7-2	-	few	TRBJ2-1	TGTGCCAGCAGCCACCTCTTAGCGCCCTACAATGAGCAGTTCTTC	CASSHLLAPYNEQFF
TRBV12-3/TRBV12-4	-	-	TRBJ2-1	TGTGCCAGCAGTTTAGTGGCCACTAGGGGAGAGACCCAGTTCTTC	CASSLVATRGETQFF
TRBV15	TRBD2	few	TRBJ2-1	TGTGCCACCAGCAGGTTCACTAGCGGGAGAGGCGGAACCTACAATGAGCAGTTCTTC	CATSRFTSGRGGTYNEQFF
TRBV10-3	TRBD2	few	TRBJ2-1	TGTGCCATCAGTGAGACTGGACTAGCGGAGCAGTTCTTC	CAISETGLAEQFF
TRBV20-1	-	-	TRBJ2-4	TGCAGTGCTCCAAGGAGTTGGGGGGCCAAAAACGTTCAGTACTTC	CSAPRSWGAKNVQYF
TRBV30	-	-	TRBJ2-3	TGTGCCTGGAGTGTCTTGCCAGGTCGTACGCAGTATTTT	CAWSVLPGRTQYF
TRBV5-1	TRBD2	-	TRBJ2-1	TGCGCCAGCAGCTCGGGGGGGACTAGCGGGTCGAATGAGCAGTTCTTC	CASSSGGTSGSNEQFF
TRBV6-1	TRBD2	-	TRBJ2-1	TGTGCCAGCAGTGAAGCGCGGCGGGAGCCTTACAATGAGCAGTTCTTC	CASSEARREPYNEQFF
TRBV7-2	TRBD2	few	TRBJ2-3	TGTGCCAGCAGGTCCTTTCTAGCGGGGACAGATACGCAGTATTTT	CASRSFLAGTDTQYF
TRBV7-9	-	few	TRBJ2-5	TGTGCCAGCAGCTTAGGGAGGGGGATTTCGGAAAAAGAGCAGTACTTC	CASSLGRGISEKEQYF
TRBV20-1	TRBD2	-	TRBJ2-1	TGCAGTGCTAGAGCTACCCGGACTAGCGGATACAATGAGCAGTTCTTC	CSARATRTSGYNEQFF
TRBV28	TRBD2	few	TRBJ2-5	TGTGCCAGCAGTTTCGGAGTGGGAGGGCCGAGAGAGACCCAGTACTTC	CASSFGVGGPRETQYF
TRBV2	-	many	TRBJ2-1	TGTGCCAGTTTGGACAGGAGGGACTACAATGAGCAGTTCTTC	CASLDRRDYNEQFF
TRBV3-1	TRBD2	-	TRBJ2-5	TGTGCCAGCAGCCAAATCCTCCTAGCGGAAGAGACCCAGTACTTC	CASSQILLAEETQYF
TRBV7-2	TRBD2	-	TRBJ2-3	TGTGCCAGCATTCCCGCGGGGGTGAATACGCAGTATTTT	CASIPAGVNTQYF